Listed below are T cell receptor beta chains from one sample, sequenced in a study of spatial heterogeneity in lung cancer. TCRdb called the 5' RACE reads again in MiXCR, with one record for every CDR3 protein. The repertoire holds roughly 79,000 distinct CDR3 sequences, approximately 8.1% seen once, with 6.8% in the top ten. Sequences were derived from PBMCs, sampled at surgery. These receptors were obtained from a male donor with early-stage non-small cell lung cancer. CDR3s include the opening cysteine and the closing phenylalanine or tryptophan. The order of the fields is J gene, V gene, CDR3 protein.

>TRBJ1-5|TRBV7-9
CASSLGGNNQPQHF
>TRBJ2-2|TRBV3-1
CASSLQGPGELFF
>TRBJ2-1|TRBV27
CASSVPGQGSYNEQFF
>TRBJ1-4|TRBV2
CASSEASQGPNEKLFF
>TRBJ2-3|TRBV20-1
CSARDPWSDTQYF
>TRBJ2-2|TRBV4-2
CASRESSGVSVGELFF
>TRBJ1-2|TRBV4-1
CASSQVQEPNYGYTF
>TRBJ1-1|TRBV4-1
CASSQEGGFTEAFF
>TRBJ2-1|TRBV24-1
CATSDRGIASGRDEQFF
>TRBJ1-2|TRBV29-1
CSVVRDREDYGYTF
>TRBJ2-7|TRBV20-1
CSARNLNSYEQYF
>TRBJ2-5|TRBV12-3/TRBV12-4
CASSSSGTGARETQYF
>TRBJ2-5|TRBV12-3/TRBV12-4
CASSLAAQKVSQYF
>TRBJ2-3|TRBV9
CASSVEAASTDTQYF
>TRBJ2-7|TRBV19
CASSASGKPSYEQYF
>TRBJ2-3|TRBV30
CAWSGGGGRGTDTQYF
>TRBJ2-1|TRBV18
CASSSGTTLAEQFF
>TRBJ1-5|TRBV18
CASSKGGGLSWEPQHF
>TRBJ2-7|TRBV5-4
CASSLRRDRAHEQYF
>TRBJ2-1|TRBV6-2/TRBV6-3
CASMGPSGRSRNNEQFF
>TRBJ1-5|TRBV6-2/TRBV6-3
CASSYSLWTDGSQHF